This entry lists 29 T cell receptor beta chains sequenced from one sample in a study of blood T cell repertoires in COVID-19 (dated by TCRdb to the early 2020s). The library was produced with the immunoSEQ multiplex PCR assay. Held by TCRdb, this immuneACCESS table contains in-frame sequences only and omits some clones. Under half of the omission traces to an unresolved V gene where checked; the cause of the rest is unknown. This sample holds approximately 170,000 clones; 88% were observed only once. The ten largest make up around a quarter of the sample. Sample: peripheral blood. Every receptor here comes from a man aged 55-75 years with acute or convalescent COVID-19.

This chain joins TRBV5-1 and TRBJ2-2; 8 nucleotides line up with TRBD1. Germline V gene data show CDR1 as SGHRS and CDR2 as YFSETQ. V lost 3 bases to trimming and J lost 6 bases; unmatched junction nucleotides: 10. CDR3 length: 16 residues. The CDR3 sequence is CASSSRTGSLPGELFF. CDR3 coding DNA: TGCGCCAGCAGCTCGAGGACAGGGAGTTTGCCCGGGGAGCTGTTTTTT.

This chain connects TRBV5-4 to TRBJ2-5; 14 nucleotides line up with TRBD2. This CDR3 region has 15 residues. CDR1 and CDR2 from the germline V gene are SGHNT and YYREEE (reference sequence). Trimming took 0 bases from V and 5 from J; bases not matched to a gene: 0. The CDR3 spells CASSLGLAGGETQYF. The DNA of the CDR3 is TGTGCCAGCAGCTTGGGACTAGCGGGGGGGGAGACCCAGTACTTC.

V gene TRBV6-2 or TRBV6-3 combines with J gene TRBJ2-2, with 7 positions matching TRBD1. The CDR3 extends over 17 amino acids. CDR1 is MNHEY and CDR2 is SVGEGT in the germline V gene. J gave up 3 bases and V 0 bases, and 7 bases lay outside the gene matches. CDR3: CASSYSVRDRYTGELFF. The CDR3 region has the DNA TGTGCCAGCAGTTACTCGGTCCGGGACAGATACACCGGGGAGCTGTTTTTT.

This rearrangement joins TRBV27 to TRBJ1-2; D is perhaps TRBD1 (6 bases). Germline V gene lookup returns CDR1 MNHEY and CDR2 SMNVEV (reference sequence). Trimming pared 4 bases from V and 11 bases from J, leaving 14 bases between. The CDR3 totals 12 residues. Here the CDR3 reads CASSSGQSAYTF. In DNA form, the CDR3 reads TGTGCCAGCAGTTCAGGACAGTCCGCTTACACCTTC.

The CDR3 sequence is CASSSTRNSPLHF. DNA for the CDR3: TGTGCCAGCAGCTCAACGCGGAATTCACCCCTCCACTTT. The V gene is TRBV5-6, the J gene TRBJ1-6; D call uncertain. Trimming cost V 3 bases and J 7 bases, with 8 bases left between them. CDR3 length: 13 amino acids. The V gene's germline CDR1 is SGHDT and CDR2 YYEEEE.

A remark on this clone: The junction shows a germline mismatch at one end, possibly a read error. The rearrangement links TRBV2 to TRBJ2-4; 10 bases map to TRBD1. Per the germline V gene, CDR1 is SNHLY and CDR2 is FYNNEI. The CDR3 extends over 12 amino acids. The CDR3 region is CASSARQGAMSF. As DNA, the CDR3 is TGTGCCAGCAGTGCTCGACAGGGGGCCATGAGCTTC.

The chain couples TRBV6-5 to TRBJ2-1; perhaps TRBD2 as D (6 bases). V was trimmed by 8 bases and J by 8 bases, leaving 19 bases between them. The germline CDR1 and CDR2 sequences are MNHEY and SVGAGI. This CDR3 region has 14 residues. The chain's CDR3 is CASRPPGLIHEQFF. The CDR3 coding sequence is TGTGCCAGCCGCCCGCCGGGACTCATCCATGAGCAGTTCTTC.

CDR3 sequence: CASSYGRSYNSPLHF. For the CDR3, the DNA is TGTGCCAGCAGTTACGGCCGCTCCTATAATTCACCCCTCCACTTT. This chain connects TRBV6-5 to TRBJ1-6; D ambiguous. Germline loops: CDR1 MNHEY, CDR2 SVGAGI. The CDR3 runs 15 residues. Trimming pared 2 bases from V and 0 bases from J, leaving 5 bases between.

The V call is TRBV11-2, the J call TRBJ2-2, with 7 bases that match TRBD1. With V trimmed by 5 bases and J by 5 bases, 11 bases remained unmatched. This CDR3 has 16 amino acids. The germline gives CDR1 SGHAT, CDR2 FQNNGV. CDR3 in amino acids: CASSHAQGQRTGELFF. DNA of the CDR3: TGTGCCAGCAGCCATGCCCAGGGACAGCGAACCGGGGAGCTGTTTTTT.

This clone was observed once. This chain uses TRBV10-3 with TRBJ1-1; D might be TRBD1 (6 bases). The germline gives CDR1 ENHRY, CDR2 SYGVKD. CDR3 length: 14 amino acids. V shed 11 bases and J shed 2 bases, with 18 bases lying between them. CDR3 DNA: TGTGCCTCCTCTCGGACAGAGCTTAACACTGAAGCTTTCTTT. It specifies CASSRTELNTEAFF.

The rearrangement links TRBV6-1 to TRBJ2-5; weak D call: TRBD1 (6 bases). Trimming stripped 3 bases from V and 5 bases from J, with 16 bases between. The CDR3 loop spans 15 amino acids. Per germline, CDR1 MNHNS and CDR2 SASEGT. The CDR3 region is CASSDGRGFGETQYF. The CDR3 bases are TGTGCCAGCAGTGATGGCAGGGGATTCGGGGAGACCCAGTACTTC.

The CDR3 protein is CAISEVGGVGQPQHF. The CDR3 bases are TGTGCCATCAGTGAGGTGGGAGGTGTGGGTCAGCCCCAGCATTTT. V is TRBV10-3 and J is TRBJ1-5, with D unclear. Trimming took 2 bases from V and 6 from J, leaving 14 bases between them. The CDR3 spans 15 residues. Germline V CDR1 and CDR2: ENHRY, SYGVKD.

V usage is TRBV6-5 and J usage is TRBJ2-7; D ambiguous. Germline CDR1 is MNHEY and CDR2 is SVGAGI. The CDR3 consists of 14 residues. V was cut by 4 bases and J by 0 bases, with 10 bases left in between. CDR3 sequence: CASSSGFGSYEQYV. In DNA, the CDR3 is TGTGCCAGCAGTTCCGGGTTCGGCTCCTACGAGCAGTACGTC.

This chain connects TRBV6-6 to TRBJ1-2; D is undetermined. V was shortened by 6 bases and J by 1 base, with 12 bases between the two germline ends. The CDR3 length is 14 residues. CDR1 is MNHNY, CDR2 SVGAGI, per germline (reference sequence). Written as DNA, the CDR3 is TGTGCCAGCAGCCAAGGGAGTTTTAACTATGGCTACACCTTC. Translated: CASSQGSFNYGYTF.

The V gene is TRBV6-2 or TRBV6-3, the J gene TRBJ2-5; TRBD1 aligns across 7 bases. Germline values: CDR1 MNHEY, CDR2 SVGEGT. The CDR3 spans 14 residues. The ends lost 0 bases at V and 5 bases at J; junction bases unmatched: 3. The CDR3 is CASSYSDRRETQYF. The DNA for the CDR3 is TGTGCCAGCAGTTACTCGGACAGGCGGGAGACCCAGTACTTC.

The rearrangement uses TRBV9 and TRBJ2-5; no firm D call. The length of the CDR3 is 13 residues. Germline lookup yields CDR1 SGDLS and CDR2 YYNGEE. The V end was cut by 0 bases, the J end by 3 bases, with 6 bases between. The CDR3 region is CASSVVSEETQYF. The CDR3 DNA sequence: TGTGCCAGCAGCGTAGTCTCCGAAGAGACCCAGTACTTC. The full variable domain, its missing parts supplied by reference TRBV9 and TRBJ2-5, is DSGVTQTPKHLITATGQRVTLRCSPRSGDLSVYWYQQSLDQGLQFLIQYYNGEERAKGNILERFSAQQFPDLHSELNLSSLELGDSALYFCASSVVSEETQYFGPGTRLLVL.

The chain has TRBV19 and TRBJ2-1; 10 bases line up with TRBD2. This CDR3 region has 15 residues. CDR1 and CDR2 (germline): LNHDA, SQIVND (reference sequence). The ends lost 5 bases at V and 9 bases at J; junction bases unmatched: 10. For the CDR3, the DNA is TGTGCCAGTAGTCCTGGGACTAGCGCCCTCGGTGAGCAGTTCTTC. Encoded protein: CASSPGTSALGEQFF.

The chain carries TRBV6-1 and TRBJ1-4, with 7 bases matching TRBD1. After removal of 3 bases from V and 8 bases from J, the junction contained 6 bases not matched to a gene. This CDR3 comprises 14 residues. Germline V gene data show CDR1 as MNHNS and CDR2 as SASEGT. The CDR3 region is CASSEGTASEKLFF. The CDR3 DNA reads TGTGCCAGCAGTGAGGGGACAGCTTCCGAAAAACTGTTTTTT.

V usage is TRBV10-1 and J usage is TRBJ2-1, with 12 positions matching TRBD2. Germline CDR1 WNHNN, CDR2 SYGVQD (reference sequence). CDR3 length: 16 amino acids. Germline trimming cut 4 bases from V and 2 bases from J; bases unmatched to any gene: 3. The CDR3 DNA is TGCGCCAGCAGTGCTAGCGGGGGGGCGACCTACAATGAGCAGTTCTTC. It codes for CASSASGGATYNEQFF.

The V call is TRBV6-5, the J call TRBJ1-6; D may be TRBD1 (5 bases). In germline, CDR1 is MNHEY, CDR2 SVGAGI. This CDR3 has 14 residues. Trimming shortened V by 5 bases and J by 10 bases, and 15 bases separated the two germline ends. CDR3 residues: CASSRGLGGSPLHF. Here the CDR3 DNA reads TGTGCCAGCAGTCGGGGACTGGGGGGATCACCCCTCCACTTT.

The chain joins TRBV15 to TRBJ1-3, with D maybe TRBD1 (6 bases). This CDR3 has 14 amino acids. Germline CDR1 LNHNV, CDR2 YYDKDF (reference sequence). The ends were cut back, 5 bases at V and 4 bases at J, with 12 bases in the middle. CDR3 in DNA: TGTGCCACCAGCGGGGGGGCCAGAGGAAACACCATATATTTT. Translating it yields CATSGGARGNTIYF.

The J gene is TRBJ2-2, the V gene TRBV6-2 or TRBV6-3; weak D call: TRBD1 (5 bases). The CDR3 consists of 14 residues. Germline V gives CDR1 MNHEY, CDR2 SVGEGT. V was shortened by 0 bases and J by 5 bases, with 7 bases between the two germline ends. The CDR3 region has the DNA TGTGCCAGCAGTTACTCGTGGACAACCGGGGAGCTGTTTTTT. Protein product: CASSYSWTTGELFF.

V gene TRBV19 combines with J gene TRBJ1-4; D remains unclear. The V and J ends lost 5 bases and 8 bases respectively, with 12 bases between them. Germline loops: CDR1 LNHDA, CDR2 SQIVND (reference sequence). The CDR3 covers 13 residues. The CDR3 sequence is CASSPRPGEKLFF. In DNA form, the CDR3 reads TGTGCCAGTAGTCCCCGGCCAGGCGAAAAACTGTTTTTT.

The chain joins TRBV24-1 to TRBJ2-6; 8 bases match TRBD1. J lost 0 bases, V lost 7 bases, and 10 bases had no gene match. The CDR3 sequence is 18 residues long. The V gene's germline CDR1 is KGHDR and CDR2 SFDVKD. CDR3: CATSATWTGNSGANVLTF. The CDR3 DNA follows: TGTGCCACCAGCGCAACCTGGACAGGGAACTCTGGGGCCAACGTCCTGACTTTC.

V is TRBV6-6 and J is TRBJ2-7, with 10 bases that match TRBD1. The ends lost 1 base at V and 6 bases at J; junction bases unmatched: 3. This CDR3 has 14 amino acids. Germline V lookup: CDR1 MNHNY, CDR2 SVGAGI (reference sequence). The CDR3: CASSYWGQGSEQYF. The DNA for the CDR3 is TGTGCCAGCAGTTACTGGGGACAGGGGAGCGAGCAGTACTTC.

The chain carries TRBV12-5 and TRBJ1-3; D not resolved. CDR1 LGHNT and CDR2 FRNRAP come from the germline V gene. The V end lost 6 bases, the J end lost 8 bases, and 14 bases lay between the germline ends. The CDR3 consists of 13 residues. CDR3 bases: TGTGCTAGTGGATACGGCGGAGGTGACACCATATATTTT. Its translation: CASGYGGGDTIYF.

This chain links TRBV14 with TRBJ2-5; 10 bases map to TRBD2. The CDR3 spans 18 residues. Germline V gives CDR1 SGHDN, CDR2 FVKESK. Trimming removed 3 bases from V and 2 bases from J; junction bases left unmatched: 12. CDR3 sequence: CASSHLGRASGRQETQYF. CDR3 coding DNA: TGTGCCAGCAGCCATTTGGGTCGGGCTAGCGGGAGACAAGAGACCCAGTACTTC. The whole variable domain, filled in from reference TRBV14 and TRBJ2-5, reads EAGVTQFPSHSVIEKGQTVTLRCDPISGHDNLYWYRRVMGKEIKFLLHFVKESKQDESGMPNNRFLAERTGGTYSTLKVQPAELEDSGVYFCASSHLGRASGRQETQYFGPGTRLLVL.

V usage is TRBV24-1 and J usage is TRBJ2-5; 9 nucleotides agree with TRBD1. This CDR3 has 14 residues. V lost 5 bases, J lost 6 bases, and 6 bases stayed unmatched. CDR1 is KGHDR and CDR2 is SFDVKD in the germline V gene. CDR3 sequence reads: CATSVGQGIKTQYF. CDR3 nucleotides: TGTGCCACCAGTGTGGGACAGGGTATAAAGACCCAGTACTTC.

Only a few counts were recorded for this clone. The chain carries TRBV5-1 and TRBJ1-6; 9 nucleotides align to TRBD1. CDR3 length: 14 residues. V lost 3 bases and J lost 7; bases outside the gene matches: 2. Germline CDR1 and CDR2: SGHRS and YFSETQ. The CDR3 DNA follows: TGCGCCAGCAGCTGGACAGGGGAGAATTCACCCCTCCACTTT. It codes for CASSWTGENSPLHF.